The 14 T cell receptor beta chains listed next were all sequenced from one sample in a study of CD8+CD57+ T cells in acquired aplastic anemia. The authors sequenced patients whose flow cytometry had shown CD8+CD57+ cell expansion. The template for TCR beta VDJ and CDR3 sequence profiling was genomic DNA. Using its own MiXCR run on the reads, TCRdb lists one record per CDR3 protein. The data show about 180,000 distinct CDR3 sequences, with about three fifths seen just once and about 39% held by the top ten. The sequencing input was sorted CD4+, CD8+, or CD8+CD57+ T cells (not recorded which) from PBMCs. Every receptor here comes from a human donor with aplastic anemia.

The rearrangement links TRBV7-9 to TRBJ2-7; D is uncertain. CDR1 and CDR2 (germline): SEHNR, FQNEAQ (reference sequence). Deletions cut 1 base from V and 1 base from J, with 8 bases between. The CDR3 runs 14 residues. CDR3 nucleotide sequence: TGTGCCAGCAGCTTAGACGGGCTGTCCTACGAGCAGTACTTC. Amino acid sequence: CASSLDGLSYEQYF.

This chain uses TRBV2 with TRBJ1-4; TRBD1 aligns across 7 bases. V gave up 2 bases and J gave up 8 bases; unmatched junction bases: 5. This CDR3 has 14 residues. Germline V gives CDR1 SNHLY, CDR2 FYNNEI. CDR3 protein: CASSERGGGEKLFF. As DNA, the CDR3 is TGTGCCAGCAGTGAAAGAGGGGGCGGCGAAAAACTGTTTTTT.

This clonotype was observed at least ten times. This chain connects TRBV19 to TRBJ2-1; 7 bases align to TRBD1. Germline V gives CDR1 LNHDA, CDR2 SQIVND (reference sequence). The length of the CDR3 is 15 residues. V shed 6 bases, J shed 2 bases, and the junction held 7 bases outside the gene matches. CDR3 residues: CASSPGQETYNEQFF. As DNA, the CDR3 is TGTGCCAGTAGCCCCGGACAGGAGACCTACAATGAGCAGTTCTTC.

The CDR3: CASSYRSYNEQFF. The CDR3 coding sequence is TGTGCCAGCAGTTACAGGAGCTACAATGAGCAGTTCTTC. V is TRBV6-1 and J is TRBJ2-1; a weak D match, TRBD1 (5 bases). This CDR3 region has 13 residues. Germline loops: CDR1 MNHNS, CDR2 SASEGT. The V end lost 5 bases, the J end lost 3 bases, and 8 bases lay between the germline ends.

This clonotype was recorded at least ten times. This chain joins TRBV20-1 and TRBJ1-3; TRBD1 is a possible D gene (6 bases). The germline gives CDR1 DFQATT, CDR2 SNEGSKA (reference sequence). The V end lost 2 bases, the J end lost 2 bases, and 16 bases lay between the germline ends. The length of the CDR3 is 16 residues. The CDR3 sequence is CSARPRGAGAGNTIYF. As DNA, the CDR3 is TGCAGTGCTAGACCCCGAGGGGCAGGGGCTGGAAACACCATATATTTT.

This sequence joins TRBV20-1 and TRBJ1-2; 10 bases are a match to TRBD1. CDR3 size: 15 residues. Germline V CDR1 and CDR2: DFQATT, SNEGSKA (reference sequence). The V segment lost 4 bases and the J segment 8 bases; nucleotides outside the gene matches: 13. CDR3 residues: CSATGQGGELSGYTF. The CDR3 DNA is TGCAGTGCTACCGGACAGGGGGGCGAGTTAAGCGGCTACACCTTC.

The chain uses TRBV20-1 and TRBJ1-2; D gene uncertain. CDR3 length: 11 amino acids. The germline V gene has CDR1 DFQATT and CDR2 SNEGSKA (reference sequence). V gave up 6 bases and J gave up 7 bases, with 12 bases separating them. CDR3 region: CSAFGDPGYTF. CDR3 coding DNA: TGCAGTGCCTTCGGGGATCCTGGCTACACCTTC.

The chain combines TRBV20-1 with TRBJ1-1; D ambiguous. Trimming took 2 bases from V and 3 from J, leaving 10 bases between them. CDR1 DFQATT and CDR2 SNEGSKA come from the germline V gene (reference sequence). CDR3 length: 13 residues. The CDR3: CSARRDRYTEAFF. Here the CDR3 DNA reads TGCAGTGCTAGAAGGGATAGGTACACTGAAGCTTTCTTT.

The chain has TRBV7-6 and TRBJ2-1; TRBD2 matches 9 bases. Germline trimming cut 7 bases from V and 3 bases from J; bases unmatched to any gene: 4. CDR1 and CDR2 (germline): SGHVS, FNYEAQ. The CDR3 runs to 14 residues. The CDR3 loop is CASTAGGYYNEQFF. The CDR3 coding sequence is TGTGCCAGCACGGCGGGGGGGTACTACAATGAGCAGTTCTTC.

The chain has TRBV5-6 and TRBJ1-2; D gene unclear. V was cut by 10 bases and J by 0 bases, with 19 bases left in between. The V gene's germline CDR1 is SGHDT and CDR2 YYEEEE. This CDR3 has 15 amino acids. The CDR3 loop is CAWSASRLANYGYTF. In DNA, the CDR3 is TGTGCCTGGAGTGCCTCACGCCTAGCTAACTATGGCTACACCTTC.

The V call is TRBV20-1, the J call TRBJ2-4; the match to TRBD2 covers 9 bases. This CDR3 region has 18 residues. V dropped 3 bases and J dropped 4; count of bases not matched to a gene: 16. Germline CDR1 DFQATT, CDR2 SNEGSKA (reference sequence). CDR3 bases: TGCAGTGCTAGCGTGACTAGCGGACTCTTAACGGGGAAAAACATTCAGTACTTC. Its translation: CSASVTSGLLTGKNIQYF.

This clonotype was seen repeatedly, ten times or more. The chain employs TRBV7-8 and TRBJ1-3; D unclear. V gave up 1 base and J gave up 0 bases, with 13 bases separating them. The germline V gene has CDR1 SGHVS and CDR2 FQNEAQ. The CDR3 loop spans 17 amino acids. CDR3 in amino acids: CASSLDRAYSSGNTIYF. CDR3 DNA: TGTGCCAGCAGCTTAGATCGAGCGTACAGCTCTGGAAACACCATATATTTT.

This clonotype came up many times. V usage is TRBV5-1 and J usage is TRBJ2-1; no firm D call. Trimming left V 3 bases short and J 6 bases short, with 10 bases between. The CDR3 is 13 amino acids. The germline CDR1 and CDR2 sequences are SGHRS and YFSETQ. The CDR3 reads CASSSPLLNEQFF. The CDR3 nucleotides are TGCGCCAGCAGCTCCCCACTCCTCAATGAGCAGTTCTTC.

The chain is built from TRBV29-1 and TRBJ2-7, with unresolved D. The CDR3 totals 11 residues. Between the trimmed V and J ends, which lost 4 bases and 4 bases, there was a span of 8 bases. Looked up from germline, CDR1 is SQVTM and CDR2 is ANQGSEA. The CDR3 bases are TGCAGCGTTGGGCGAGCGTACGAGCAGTACTTC. Translating gives CSVGRAYEQYF.